The clone carrying this TCR beta chain was picked up one time. Antigen: not known. The data are from a study of cytomegalovirus exposure and HLA in healthy donors. Study-wide results and limits: Published work reported that the classifier diagnosed cytomegalovirus status with high specificity and sensitivity. Across donors, most TCRs were seen rarely, yet some public ones were widespread. It was likely that a cluster of highly shared sequence variants was a sequencing artifact. The authors assumed roughly uniform sequencing depth across donors for presence/absence analyses.

Both 60 Vbeta primers and 13 Jbeta primers went into the PCR. TCRdb's copy holds only in-frame clones and misses some; the assay was immunoSEQ multiplex PCR. This table has 160,000 or so clones, about 86% appearing once. The sequencing input was PBMCs. The sequence derives from a woman under 30 in good health and CMV-seronegative.

This CDR3 reads CASSYPGQKYNEQFF. As DNA, the CDR3 is TGTGCCAGCAGTTACCCGGGACAGAAATACAATGAGCAGTTCTTC. The rearrangement joins TRBV6-5 to TRBJ2-1, with 7 bases that match TRBD1. Germline V gives CDR1 MNHEY, CDR2 SVGAGI. The junction had 5 bases not matched to a gene; V was cut back by 2 bases and J by 4 bases. CDR3 length: 15 amino acids.